This T cell receptor (beta chain) was captured in a study of shared clonotypes between healthy human individuals. Overall study: CD4 naive and CD4 memory each took three plates per donor, while CD8 naive took two and CD8 memory one.

Participating donors were healthy, HIV-negative adults free of recent acute infections or vaccinations. The authors divided CD4+ cells into CD45RA+ naive and CD45RA-negative memory subsets. Broader study findings: Sequencing of the sorted subsets was shown by rarefaction to be incomplete despite large depth.

On this clone: The antigen is not known.

Trimming at V came to 3 bases and at J to 3 bases, leaving 6 bases not matched to a gene. This CDR3 has 15 amino acids. Germline CDR1 is MNHEY and CDR2 is SMNVEV (reference sequence). Profiling relied on immunoSEQ multiplex PCR, and the TCRdb table lists in-frame clones only, not all of them. The sample records fewer than 1.8 million clones, about 98.5% being singletons. Input material: naive CD4+ T cells sorted from blood. Sample subset: CD45RA+ positively selected. The chain is built from TRBV27 and TRBJ2-7; 9 bases match TRBD1. The source of this sequence is a man aged 25 to 40 in good health. The CDR3 spells CASSFRQGGNYEQYF. CDR3 bases: TGTGCCAGCAGTTTCCGACAGGGGGGGAACTACGAGCAGTACTTC.